Listed below are T cell receptor beta chains from one sample, sequenced in a study of cytomegalovirus exposure and HLA in healthy donors. Generated by immunoSEQ multiplex PCR, the TCRdb table keeps only in-frame clones and is missing some. The data show 65,000 or so clones, around four fifths seen once. The sequenced sample was PBMCs. These receptors were obtained from a girl aged 10-17 years in good health and CMV-seropositive. Both conserved end residues are part of each CDR3. The order of the fields is V gene, CDR3 protein.

TRBV11-3 | CASSLRVNTEAFF
TRBV6-1 | CASSEGDLSSYNSPLHF
TRBV28 | CASSWARHSGGRETQYF
TRBV2 | CASSETSGSLSYEQYF
TRBV2 | CASRGVRDSHKNEQFF
TRBV18 | CASSPFTSGRQETQYF
TRBV15 | CATSRGGGRTDTQYF
TRBV28 | CASSRGGRVTEQFF
TRBV5-1 | CASSLGQTNEKLFF
TRBV6-1 | CASSGAGSNQPQHF
TRBV5-1 | CASSPPVDQETQYF
TRBV29-1 | CSVSPGQGHGYTF
TRBV7-2 | CASSPAWGGPYEQYF
TRBV9 | CASSPRGGGGYEQYF
TRBV27 | CASSFRENTEAFF
TRBV4-3 | CASRGGSHTQYF
TRBV6-5 | CASSYGQGYTEAFF
TRBV6-1 | CASSVRDTGELFF
TRBV29-1 | CSVEVTNTGELFF
TRBV29-1 | CSCTSTDTQYF
TRBV7-9 | CASSQKGGAYTMNTEAFF
TRBV29-1 | CSVGGRLAGGPRSGELFF
TRBV2 | CASKSQTGGNGELFF
TRBV5-4 | CASSFDRSSYEQYF
TRBV30 | CAWSVREDGYTF
TRBV5-8 | CASSLYVQGSNQPQHF
TRBV4-2 | CASSQDNKGSDEQYF
TRBV14 | CASRKASGSLNEQFF
TRBV2 | CASSRTGGQPQHF
TRBV5-1 | CASSSGFRIEPEAFF
TRBV6-5 | CASSRLTGEEKLFF
TRBV28 | CASSWGQGPSGELFF
TRBV2 | CASRPDTGSETQYF
TRBV4-3 | CASSQEQGGKYGYTF
TRBV9 | CASSPGQGGQPQHF
TRBV19 | CASIGRGIGEKLFF
TRBV6-5 | CASSRIQSTEAFF
TRBV7-2 | CASSRGRKETQYF
TRBV5-6 | CASSRRIQGAAYGYTF
TRBV2 | CASSAWTGQETQYF
TRBV29-1 | CSVSQGISGNTIYF
TRBV6-5 | CASSYSGGSTDTQYF
TRBV27 | CASSPRTDIYEQYF
TRBV5-1 | CASSLGQGPNSPLHF
TRBV29-1 | CSVGRTRGDTQYF
TRBV7-2 | CASSLNRVSEKLFF
TRBV19 | CASSPSGGTEAFF
TRBV7-9 | CASSLGSGDSNQPQHF
TRBV4-2 | CASSQERFQGVFYEQYF